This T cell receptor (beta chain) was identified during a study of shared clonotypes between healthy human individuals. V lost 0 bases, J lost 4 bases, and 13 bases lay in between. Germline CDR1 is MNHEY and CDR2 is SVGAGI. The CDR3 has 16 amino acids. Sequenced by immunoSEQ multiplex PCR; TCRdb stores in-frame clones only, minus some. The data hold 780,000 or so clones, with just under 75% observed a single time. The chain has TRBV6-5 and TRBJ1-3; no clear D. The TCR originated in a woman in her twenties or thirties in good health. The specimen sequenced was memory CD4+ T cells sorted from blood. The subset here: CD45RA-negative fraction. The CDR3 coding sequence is TGTGCCAGCAGTTACTCTTCGGGGTTTGGCGGAAACACCATATATTTT. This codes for CASSYSSGFGGNTIYF.